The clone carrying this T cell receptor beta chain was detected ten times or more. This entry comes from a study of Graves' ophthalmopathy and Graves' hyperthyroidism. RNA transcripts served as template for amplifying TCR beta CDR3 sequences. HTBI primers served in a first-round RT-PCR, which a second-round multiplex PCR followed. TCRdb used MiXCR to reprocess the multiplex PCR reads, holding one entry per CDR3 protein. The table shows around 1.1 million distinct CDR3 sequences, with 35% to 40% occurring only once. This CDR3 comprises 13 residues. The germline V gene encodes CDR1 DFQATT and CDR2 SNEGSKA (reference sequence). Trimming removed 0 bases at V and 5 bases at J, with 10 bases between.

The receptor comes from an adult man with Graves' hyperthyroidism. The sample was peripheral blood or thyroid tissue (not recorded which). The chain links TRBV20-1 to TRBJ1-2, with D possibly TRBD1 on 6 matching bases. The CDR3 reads CSAREGAGYGYTF. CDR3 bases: TGCAGTGCTAGAGAGGGGGCTGGGTATGGCTACACCTTC.